This T cell receptor (beta chain) appears in the sequencing data of a study of CD8 T cells in Susac syndrome. About 0.5 to 1 ug RNA was reverse transcribed with random hexamers. Coverage of TCR beta CDR3 amplification by immunoSEQ multiplex PCR extended to 54 Vbeta and 13 Jbeta. TCRdb itself ran the immunoSEQ multiplex PCR reads through MiXCR, one entry per CDR3 protein. The profile shows approximately 150,000 distinct CDR3 sequences, roughly nine tenths of them singletons. Peripheral blood CD8+ and CD4+ T cells were profiled by TCR beta sequencing. TEMRA cells underwent FACS enrichment and CD8+ and CD4+ T cells underwent negative isolation. This receptor was identified in a human donor in good health. Sequencing input: CD4+ T cells from PBMCs.

The chain's CDR3 is CASSPWSGSRETQYF. The DNA for the CDR3 is TGTGCCAGCAGCCCTTGGAGCGGGAGCAGGGAGACCCAGTACTTC. The chain joins TRBV3-1 to TRBJ2-5; 8 bases line up with TRBD2. Germline trimming cut 4 bases from V and 5 bases from J; bases unmatched to any gene: 9. From germline, CDR1 is LGHDT and CDR2 YNNKEL (reference sequence). This CDR3 is built from 15 residues.